The present T cell receptor (beta chain) was sequenced within a study of post-analysis software for immune sequencing data. Prepared TCR beta cDNA libraries contained unique molecular identifiers. TCRdb re-called the PCR reads through MiXCR, storing one row per CDR3 protein. The sample lists approximately 630,000 distinct CDR3 sequences; 59% were seen once. The V end was cut by 0 bases, the J end by 4 bases, with 10 bases between. The germline V gene has CDR1 SGHDN and CDR2 FVKESK. The CDR3 has 14 amino acids. With regard to this clonotype: Antigen specificity is unknown.

Findings and limits, study-wide: TRBV segments more frequent in patients than in controls numbered five and included TRBV5-6, TRBV5-1 and TRBV20-1. Samples prepared in the same batch strongly co-clustered by F measure. Compared with controls, patients showed significantly lower normalized Chao1 diversity.

This clonotype originated in a girl aged 2 to 9 with multiple sclerosis. Sequenced input: blood. The genes are TRBV14 and TRBJ2-7; D not certain. CDR3 in amino acids: CASSQDFPIYEQYF. The CDR3 DNA follows: TGTGCCAGCAGCCAAGATTTCCCAATATACGAGCAGTACTTC.